The clone carrying this TCR beta chain appeared a single time. The data were obtained in a study of blood T cell repertoires in COVID-19. Background on the study: In each case, the material was cDNA or gDNA derived from T cells, B-cell-depleted T cells, or PBMCs.

TCRdb's copy holds only in-frame clones and misses some; the assay was immunoSEQ multiplex PCR. The sample holds about 220,000 clones; 83% are singletons and the top ten take 3.6%. The germline V and J ends were trimmed by 6 bases and 0 bases, with 11 bases remaining between them. CDR3 length: 14 amino acids. CDR1 and CDR2 from the germline V gene are ENHRY and SYGVKD. V is TRBV10-3 and J is TRBJ1-1; TRBD1 is a possible D gene (6 bases). This sequence was found in a woman in her thirties or forties who had been exposed to COVID-19. The specimen sequenced was PBMCs or T cells enriched from blood (not recorded which). DNA of the CDR3: TGTGCCATCAGCACAACAGGGATGAACACTGAAGCTTTCTTT. Its translation is CAISTTGMNTEAFF.